This T cell receptor (beta chain) derives from a study of T cell responses to AZD1222 COVID-19 vaccine. Whole-study findings and limits: Reports indicate that nearly half of spike-specific TCRs are directed at unmutated variant regions. Spike was spanned by vaccine-associated CD4 TCRs, which were dominant at 160-218 and 743-854. There were mostly white British donors and more females than males, and clonal diversity was possibly underestimated.

This clone was observed a single time. Its antigen is not known. The assay was immunoSEQ multiplex PCR, and TCRdb's table has in-frame clones only and misses some. The sample holds 95,000 to 110,000 clones; around 91% are singletons and the top ten take under 60%. Germline V gives CDR1 LNHDA, CDR2 SQIVND (reference sequence). V lost 9 bases, J lost 6 bases, and 8 bases lay in between. The CDR3 sequence is 10 residues long. This specimen consisted of peripheral blood, obtained on day 0 of AZD1222 vaccination. The chain carries TRBV19 and TRBJ1-1; a weak D match, TRBD1 (6 bases). This TCR was sampled from an adult in good health. CDR3 bases: TGTGCCAGCGGGACACCTGAAGCTTTCTTT. It encodes CASGTPEAFF.